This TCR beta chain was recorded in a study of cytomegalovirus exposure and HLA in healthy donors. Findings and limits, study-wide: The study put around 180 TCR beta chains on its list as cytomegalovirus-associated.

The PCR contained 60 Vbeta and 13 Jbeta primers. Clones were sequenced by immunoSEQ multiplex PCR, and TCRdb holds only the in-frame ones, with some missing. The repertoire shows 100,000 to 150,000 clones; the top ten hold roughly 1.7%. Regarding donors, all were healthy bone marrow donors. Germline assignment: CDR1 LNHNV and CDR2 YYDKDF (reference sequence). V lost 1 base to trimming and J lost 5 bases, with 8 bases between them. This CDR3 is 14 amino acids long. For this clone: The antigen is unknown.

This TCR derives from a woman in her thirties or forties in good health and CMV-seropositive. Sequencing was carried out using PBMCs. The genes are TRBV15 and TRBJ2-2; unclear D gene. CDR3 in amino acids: CATSRVAGTGELFF. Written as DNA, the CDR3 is TGTGCCACCAGCAGAGTGGCAGGTACCGGGGAGCTGTTTTTT.